This T cell receptor beta chain appears in the sequencing data of a study of monozygotic twins with cystic fibrosis. About the study: Library input was three micrograms of fragmented DNA, with about 15 PCR cycles. Study outcomes and limitations: Unrelated CF individuals shared fewer identical clonotypes than monozygotic CF twins. Co-twins had the most similar V usage for 13 of 16 pairs, J for 8. The repertoire was suggested to be naive-dominated, clonality median approximately 0.0093.

This CDR3 comprises 14 residues. The V end lost 4 bases, the J end lost 3 bases, and 12 bases lay between the germline ends. In germline, CDR1 is SGHDN, CDR2 FVKESK. Produced via immunoSEQ multiplex PCR; TCRdb's table is partial and in-frame only. There are 30,000 to 40,000 clones in the sample; roughly 96% occur only once, and 0.15% to 0.2% lies in the top ten. Turning to this clone: Its antigen is still unknown.

The chain carries TRBV14 and TRBJ1-1, with D unclear. Sequencing was done on a sample of blood. The clonotype originates from a girl aged 2-15 years with cystic fibrosis. This CDR3 reads CASSRPQDYTEAFF. Here the CDR3 DNA reads TGTGCCAGCAGCCGCCCGCAGGATTACACTGAAGCTTTCTTT.